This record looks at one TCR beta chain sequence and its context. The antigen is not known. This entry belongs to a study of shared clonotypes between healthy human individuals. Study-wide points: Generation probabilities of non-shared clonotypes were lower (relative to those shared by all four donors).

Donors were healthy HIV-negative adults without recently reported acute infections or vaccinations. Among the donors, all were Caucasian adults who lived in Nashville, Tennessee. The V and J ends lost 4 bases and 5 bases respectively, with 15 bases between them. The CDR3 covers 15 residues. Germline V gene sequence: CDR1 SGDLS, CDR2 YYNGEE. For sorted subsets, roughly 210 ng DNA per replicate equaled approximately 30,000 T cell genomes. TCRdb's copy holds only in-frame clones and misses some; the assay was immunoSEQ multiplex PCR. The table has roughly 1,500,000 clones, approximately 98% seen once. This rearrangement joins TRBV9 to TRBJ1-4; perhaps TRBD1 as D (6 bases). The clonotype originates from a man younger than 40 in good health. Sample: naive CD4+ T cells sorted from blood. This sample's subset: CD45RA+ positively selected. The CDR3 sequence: CASSLQGRLNEKLFF. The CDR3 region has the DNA TGTGCCAGCAGCTTACAGGGCAGGTTAAATGAAAAACTGTTTTTT.